This is a list of T cell receptor beta chains from one sample in a study of regulatory dendritic cells for organ transplantation. Measured with immunoSEQ multiplex PCR; TCRdb has only the in-frame clones, and not every one. The sample records some 11,000 clones, about four fifths being singletons. Their antigens remain unidentified. The specimen was naive CD8+ T cells from blood cultured with regulatory dendritic cells. The receptors stem from a human donor in good health. Both conserved end residues are part of each CDR3. A D gene is named only where the DNA matches it firmly. Expanded clones get a size class; other rows say once, few or many, or leave the size out.

>TRBV27|TRBD1|-|TRBJ1-1|14
TGTGCCAGCAGGCCGGGACAGGGGAACACTGAAGCTTTCTTT
CASRPGQGNTEAFF
>TRBV7-7|TRBD1|-|TRBJ2-5|13
TGTGCTAGCAGCCGACAGGGGTTAAAGACCCAGTACTTC
CASSRQGLKTQYF
>TRBV5-6|TRBD1|-|TRBJ1-2|14
TGTGCCAGCATCCAGCAGGGACAGGGGGACGGCTACACCTTC
CASIQQGQGDGYTF
>TRBV6-6|-|-|TRBJ1-5|15
TGTGCCAGCAGTTACAACAGGGCGCTCAATCAGCCCCAGCATTTT
CASSYNRALNQPQHF
>TRBV5-5|TRBD1|-|TRBJ1-1|12
TGTGCCAGCTCCTGGACAGGGGCTGAAGCTTTCTTT
CASSWTGAEAFF
>TRBV29-1|-|once|TRBJ2-7|14
TGCAGCGTTGAAGCCGAAGTCAGGGGTGAGGAGCAGTACTTC
CSVEAEVRGEEQYF
>TRBV6-1|-|-|TRBJ2-3|17
TGTGCCAGCAGTGCGCTAACACATAGCACTAGCACAGATACGCAGTATTTT
CASSALTHSTSTDTQYF
>TRBV1|-|medium-sized|TRBJ2-1|15
TGCACCAACGAACCAGCGGGGGGGCCATACAATGAGCAGTTCTTC
CTNEPAGGPYNEQFF
>TRBV15|-|-|TRBJ2-7|14
TGTGCCACTGAAGACAGTCATTCGTCCTACGAGCAGTACTTC
CATEDSHSSYEQYF
>TRBV10-3|-|-|TRBJ2-1|15
TGTGCCATCCTCGGAACGCACCCCGGGAGTAATGAGCAGTTCTTC
CAILGTHPGSNEQFF
>TRBV7-9|TRBD2|-|TRBJ2-7|14
TGTGCCAGCAGCTTAGCGCGGGAGGTTGTCGAGCAGTACTTC
CASSLAREVVEQYF
>TRBV18|-|-|TRBJ2-3|15
TGTGCCAGCTCACGTGGTCGCGGGGTCCCAGATACGCAGTATTTT
CASSRGRGVPDTQYF
>TRBV4-2|TRBD2|-|TRBJ2-1|20
TGTGCCAGCAGCCCCTTAACACTAGCGGGGGGGCGTCTAATAATCAATGAGCAGTTCTTC
CASSPLTLAGGRLIINEQFF
>TRBV10-3|-|-|TRBJ1-1|12
TGTGCCATCAGTGAAATACTGAACGAAGCTTTCTTT
CAISEILNEAFF
>TRBV7-9|-|-|TRBJ2-7|14
TGTGCCAGCAGCTTTTCTGCTATCTCCTACGAGCAGTACTTC
CASSFSAISYEQYF
>TRBV27|TRBD1|-|TRBJ1-5|15
TGTGCCAGCAGTTCGTCGGGACAGGGCCATCAGCCCCAGCATTTT
CASSSSGQGHQPQHF
>TRBV7-8|-|-|TRBJ2-3|12
TGTGCCAGCAGCGGCAACACAGATACGCAGTATTTT
CASSGNTDTQYF
>TRBV19|-|-|TRBJ2-2|16
TGTGCCAGTAGTATTCCGTGGGGGGGCCGCACCGGGGAGCTGTTTTTT
CASSIPWGGRTGELFF
>TRBV7-9|TRBD1|-|TRBJ1-5|17
TGTGCCAGCAGCTCCCTGGACAGGGTCCTTAGCAATCAGCCCCAGCATTTT
CASSSLDRVLSNQPQHF
>TRBV28|-|-|TRBJ1-4|13
TGTGCCAGCGATCCAGGGCTTAATGAAAAACTGTTTTTT
CASDPGLNEKLFF
>TRBV7-2|-|-|TRBJ1-2|15
TGTGCCAGCAGCTTAGATTTGGGGGGGCCTCCGGGCTACACCTTC
CASSLDLGGPPGYTF
>TRBV27|TRBD1|-|TRBJ1-5|14
TGTGCCAGCAGTTTGGGACAGGGGGCCCAGCCCCAGCATTTT
CASSLGQGAQPQHF
>TRBV27|TRBD2|-|TRBJ2-3|15
TGTGCCAGCAGTCCGACAGCGGGGTCAGCGGATACGCAGTATTTT
CASSPTAGSADTQYF
>TRBV7-9|-|-|TRBJ1-5|16
TGTGCCAGCAGCTTAGTTTTCGGGGATAGCAATCAGCCCCAGCATTTT
CASSLVFGDSNQPQHF
>TRBV7-9|TRBD2|-|TRBJ2-5|16
TGTGCCAGCAGCTTAGGGTGGCGGGGGGGCATGGAGACCCAGTACTTC
CASSLGWRGGMETQYF
>TRBV19|-|-|TRBJ1-1|12
TGTGCCAGTAGGGAGTTAGACACTGAAGCTTTCTTT
CASRELDTEAFF
>TRBV29-1|TRBD2|-|TRBJ2-1|20
TGCAGCGTTGGTAACGTAGAGGGACTAGCGGTGTTGAGCTCCTACAATGAGCAGTTCTTC
CSVGNVEGLAVLSSYNEQFF
>TRBV7-8|TRBD2|-|TRBJ2-7|17
TGTGCCAGCAGCTCTCCGGGACTAGCGGGCGGATCCTACGAGCAGTACTTC
CASSSPGLAGGSYEQYF
>TRBV5-1|TRBD2|-|TRBJ2-2|17
TGCGCCAGCAGCTTGGCCTTCCTAGCGGGGGGCACCGGGGAGCTGTTTTTT
CASSLAFLAGGTGELFF
>TRBV5-1|-|-|TRBJ2-7|13
TGCGCCAGCAGCTTGGAGCTGCCATTGGAGCAGTACTTC
CASSLELPLEQYF
>TRBV19|TRBD1|-|TRBJ2-5|14
TGTGCCAGTAGGAGGACAGGGGGCCGGGAGACCCAGTACTTC
CASRRTGGRETQYF
>TRBV7-9|TRBD1|once|TRBJ2-7|15
TGTGCCAGCAGCTTAGGGGACAGGGGGCCCTACGAGCAGTACTTC
CASSLGDRGPYEQYF
>TRBV27|-|once|TRBJ2-1|13
TGTGCCAGCATTCAGGGGGAGGACAATGAGCAGTTCTTC
CASIQGEDNEQFF
>TRBV7-9|-|-|TRBJ2-7|16
TGTGCCAGCAGCTTAGCGCTTAACACGGTTAGGAGTGAGCAGTACTTC
CASSLALNTVRSEQYF
>TRBV11-2|TRBD1|few|TRBJ2-7|14
TGTGCCAGCAGCTTTGGACAGGGAAGCTACGAGCAGTACTTC
CASSFGQGSYEQYF
>TRBV11-2|TRBD2|-|TRBJ2-7|15
TGTGCCAGCAGCTTAGGTTCTAGCGGAACCTACGAGCAGTACTTC
CASSLGSSGTYEQYF
>TRBV19|-|-|TRBJ1-1|14
TGTGCCAGTAATTCCTTTGGAGACTGGGCTGAAGCTTTCTTT
CASNSFGDWAEAFF
>TRBV11-2|TRBD1|-|TRBJ2-7|14
TGTGCCAGCAGCTTGGGGACAGGGCGCTACGAGCAGTACTTC
CASSLGTGRYEQYF
>TRBV15|TRBD2|-|TRBJ2-2|15
TGTGCCACCAGCACTAGCGGGGGCTACACCGGGGAGCTGTTTTTT
CATSTSGGYTGELFF
>TRBV5-4|TRBD1|-|TRBJ1-2|11
TGTGCCAGCAGGACAGGGAAGGGAACAACCTTC
CASRTGKGTTF
>TRBV5-1|-|-|TRBJ1-1|14
TGCGCCAGCAGACAAGATGGAGGAGGGCCTGAAGCTTTCTTT
CASRQDGGGPEAFF
>TRBV7-9|TRBD2|-|TRBJ2-1|17
TGTGCCAGCAGCCAGGGACTAGCGGGGGGGCCAGTCAATGAGCAGTTCTTC
CASSQGLAGGPVNEQFF